This T cell receptor beta chain was retrieved from a study of T cells after somatic rescue of genetic block. This CDR3 spans 16 amino acids. J was trimmed by 1 base and V by 4 bases; bases with no gene match: 7. The V gene's germline CDR1 is SGHNT and CDR2 YYREEE (reference sequence). The protocol was immunoSEQ multiplex PCR, while the TCRdb copy is restricted to in-frame clones and leaves out a portion. The profile covers around 67,000 clones, with approximately 91% appearing a single time and approximately 2.7% taken by the ten largest. The clonotype was recovered from a young man. Sequencing used peripheral blood mononuclear cells (PBMCs). The rearrangement joins TRBV5-4 to TRBJ2-3, with 9 bases aligning to TRBD2. CDR3 DNA: TGTGCCAGCAGCGGTCGGGTAGCGGGGGGCACAGATACGCAGTATTTT. Its translation: CASSGRVAGGTDTQYF. Full variable domain (missing parts from reference TRBV5-4 and TRBJ2-3): ETGVTQSPTHLIKTRGQQVTLRCSSQSGHNTVSWYQQALGQGPQFIFQYYREEENGRGNFPPRFSGLQFPNYSSELNVNALELDDSALYLCASSGRVAGGTDTQYFGPGTRLTVL.